This T cell receptor beta chain was retrieved from a study of T cell responses to AZD1222 COVID-19 vaccine. About the study: Recipients boosted at about 4 weeks or about 12 weeks are pooled.

CDR1 SGHTA and CDR2 FQGNSA come from the germline V gene. This CDR3 contains 13 residues. Between the trimmed V and J ends, which lost 1 base and 5 bases, there was a span of 5 bases. Regarding this clone: Other DNA sequences in this specimen translate into the identical CDR3.

Here immunoSEQ multiplex PCR was the method, and the copy in TCRdb shows in-frame clones only, minus some. The sample consists of 65,000 to 75,000 clones, less than 90% of them appearing once. The TCR sequence derives from an adult in good health. The specimen was peripheral blood, collected on day 0 of AZD1222 vaccination. The chain couples TRBV7-2 to TRBJ1-4; D is unclear. Written as DNA, the CDR3 is TGTGCCAGCAGCTTAGAGCAGAATGAAAAACTGTTTTTT. Translating it yields CASSLEQNEKLFF. Looking up the rest from reference TRBV7-2 and TRBJ1-4 gives the full variable domain: GAGVSQSPSNKVTEKGKDVELRCDPISGHTALYWYRQSLGQGLEFLIYFQGNSAPDKSGLPSDRFSAERTGGSVSTLTIQRTQQEDSAVYLCASSLEQNEKLFFGSGTQLSVL.